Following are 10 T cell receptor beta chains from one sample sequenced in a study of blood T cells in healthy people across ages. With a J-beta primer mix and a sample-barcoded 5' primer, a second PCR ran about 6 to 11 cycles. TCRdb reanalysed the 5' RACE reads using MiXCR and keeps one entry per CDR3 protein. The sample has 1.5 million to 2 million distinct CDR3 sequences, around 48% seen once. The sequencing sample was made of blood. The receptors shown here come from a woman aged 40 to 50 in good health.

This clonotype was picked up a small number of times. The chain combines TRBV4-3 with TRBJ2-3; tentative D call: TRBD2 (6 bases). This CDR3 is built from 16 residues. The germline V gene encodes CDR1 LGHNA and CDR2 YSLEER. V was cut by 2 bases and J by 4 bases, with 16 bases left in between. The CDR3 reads CASSQWLSGEADTQYF. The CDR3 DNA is TGCGCCAGCAGCCAATGGCTTTCGGGGGAAGCAGATACGCAGTATTTT.

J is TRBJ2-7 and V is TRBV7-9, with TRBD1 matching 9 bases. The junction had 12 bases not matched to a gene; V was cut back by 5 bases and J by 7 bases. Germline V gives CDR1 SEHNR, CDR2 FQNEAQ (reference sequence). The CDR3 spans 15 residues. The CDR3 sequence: CASSPGGQGLVEQYF. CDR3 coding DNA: TGTGCCAGCAGCCCCGGGGGACAGGGCCTTGTAGAGCAGTACTTC.

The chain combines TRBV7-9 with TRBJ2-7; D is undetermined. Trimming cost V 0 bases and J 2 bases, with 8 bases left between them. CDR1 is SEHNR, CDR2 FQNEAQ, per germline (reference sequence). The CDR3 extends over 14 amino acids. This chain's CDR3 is CASSLALTAYEQYF. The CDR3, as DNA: TGTGCCAGCAGCTTAGCTCTAACCGCCTACGAGCAGTACTTC. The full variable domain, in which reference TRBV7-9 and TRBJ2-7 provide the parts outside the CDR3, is DTGVSQNPRHKITKRGQNVTFRCDPISEHNRLYWYRQTLGQGPEFLTYFQNEAQLEKSRLLSDRFSAERPKGSFSTLEIQRTEQGDSAMYLCASSLALTAYEQYFGPGTRLTVT.

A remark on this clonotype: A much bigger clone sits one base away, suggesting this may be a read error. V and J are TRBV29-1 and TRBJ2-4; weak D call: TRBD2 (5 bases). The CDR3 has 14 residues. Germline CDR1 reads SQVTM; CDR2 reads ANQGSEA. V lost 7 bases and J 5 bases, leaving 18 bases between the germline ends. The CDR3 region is CSAVSGNQQNIQYF. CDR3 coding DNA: TGCAGCGCTGTGTCCGGGAACCAACAAAACATTCAGTACTTC.

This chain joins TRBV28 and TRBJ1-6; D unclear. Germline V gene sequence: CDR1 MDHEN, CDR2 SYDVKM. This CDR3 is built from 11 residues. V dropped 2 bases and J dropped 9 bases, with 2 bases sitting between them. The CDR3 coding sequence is TGTGCCAGCAGTTTAATTTCACCCCTCCACTTT. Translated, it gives CASSLISPLHF.

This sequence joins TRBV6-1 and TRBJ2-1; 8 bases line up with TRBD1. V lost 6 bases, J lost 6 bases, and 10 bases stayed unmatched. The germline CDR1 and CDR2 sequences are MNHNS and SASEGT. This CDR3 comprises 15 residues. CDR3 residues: CASRPGQGVTNEQFF. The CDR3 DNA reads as TGTGCCAGCAGGCCTGGACAGGGAGTCACCAATGAGCAGTTCTTC.

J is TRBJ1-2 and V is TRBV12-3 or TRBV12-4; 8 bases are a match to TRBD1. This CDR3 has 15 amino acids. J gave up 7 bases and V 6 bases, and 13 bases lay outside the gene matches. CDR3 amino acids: CASRPTQGQAVGYTF. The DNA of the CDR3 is TGTGCCAGCAGACCAACGCAGGGACAGGCCGTTGGCTACACCTTC.

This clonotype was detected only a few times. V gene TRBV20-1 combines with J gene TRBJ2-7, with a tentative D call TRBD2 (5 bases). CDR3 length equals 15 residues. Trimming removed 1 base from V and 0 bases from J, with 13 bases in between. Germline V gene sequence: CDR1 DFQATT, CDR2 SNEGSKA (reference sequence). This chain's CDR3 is CSARGEGWFSYEQYF. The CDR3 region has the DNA TGCAGTGCTAGAGGCGAGGGTTGGTTCTCCTACGAGCAGTACTTC.

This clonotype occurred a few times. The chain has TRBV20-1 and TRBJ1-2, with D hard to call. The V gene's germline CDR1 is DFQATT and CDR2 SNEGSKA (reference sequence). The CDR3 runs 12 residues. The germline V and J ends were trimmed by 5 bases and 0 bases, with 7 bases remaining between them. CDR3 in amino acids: CSALPANYGYTF. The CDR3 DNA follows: TGCAGTGCTTTACCAGCTAACTATGGCTACACCTTC.

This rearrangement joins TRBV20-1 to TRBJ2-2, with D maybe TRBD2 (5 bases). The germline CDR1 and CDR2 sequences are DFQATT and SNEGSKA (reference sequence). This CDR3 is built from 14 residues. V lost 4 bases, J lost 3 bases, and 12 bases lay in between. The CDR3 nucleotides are TGCAGTGCTACCTCCCTAGCCGACACCGGGGAGCTGTTTTTT. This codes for CSATSLADTGELFF.